This TCR beta chain was retrieved from a study of T-cell reconstitution after alpha-beta-depleted transplantation in children. Study findings and constraints: From newly produced T cells came most of the T-cell counts and diversity one year after transplant. Where some patients showed high TCRbeta diversity at day 60, it came from recipient T cells and thymic progenitors that had survived. Alpha-beta T cells about two months after transplant reportedly derived from several hundred expanded graft clones.

To note about this clonotype: Its antigen is not identified.

Preparation of the TCRbeta library used unique molecular identifiers. Each CDR3 protein is one row after TCRdb ran MiXCR on the PCR reads. The sample shows 480,000 or so distinct CDR3 sequences, roughly 10% of them seen only once. This TCR was sampled from a child under 10 years old with inherited bone marrow failure, due to receive a stem cell transplant. Sequencing used PBMCs, obtained before TCRalphabeta/CD19-depleted stem cell transplant.

CDR3 nucleotide sequence: TGTGCCAGCAGCCAAGATATGGGATCGGGGCGAACTGAAGCTTTCTTT. Translated: CASSQDMGSGRTEAFF. The V and J genes are TRBV3-1 and TRBJ1-1, with D possibly matching TRBD1 (5 bases). Trimming removed 0 bases at V and 5 bases at J, with 16 bases between. The CDR3 runs 16 residues. Germline CDR1 and CDR2: LGHDT and YNNKEL (reference sequence). Complete variable domain (other parts from reference TRBV3-1 and TRBJ1-1): DTAVSQTPKYLVTQMGNDKSIKCEQNLGHDTMYWYKQDSKKFLKIMFSYNNKELIINETVPNRFSPKSPDKAHLNLHINSLELGDSAVYFCASSQDMGSGRTEAFFGQGTRLTVV.